This T cell receptor (beta chain) stems from a study of blood T cells in healthy people across ages. The CDR3 is 17 amino acids. Germline V gene data show CDR1 as MNHEY and CDR2 as SVGEGT. V was pared by 5 bases and J by 7 bases, with 18 bases of the junction left unmatched. PCR was performed a second time for about 7 to 11 cycles using a sample-barcoded 5' primer and a J-beta primer mix. MiXCR, run by TCRdb on the 5' RACE reads, gives a single entry per CDR3 protein. Seen here are about 1,500,000 distinct CDR3 sequences, 28% observed once, and the top ten hold about 7.7%. This clonotype was obtained from a young woman in good health. Sequencing was done on a sample of blood. V is TRBV6-2 or TRBV6-3 and J is TRBJ2-5, with 8 bases matching TRBD2. The CDR3 reads CASSPSVAGPDSSTQYF. The CDR3 DNA reads TGTGCCAGCAGTCCTAGCGTAGCGGGGCCAGATTCGTCGACCCAGTACTTC.